This T cell receptor beta chain comes out of a study of cytomegalovirus exposure and HLA in healthy donors. General study results and limits: In vitro confirmation showed three CMV-associated chains to be CMV antigen specific. The investigators catalogued 164 TCR beta chains as cytomegalovirus-associated. As was reported, the classifier diagnosed cytomegalovirus status with high specificity and sensitivity.

TCRdb's copy holds only in-frame clones and misses some; the assay was immunoSEQ multiplex PCR. Among about 170,000 clones listed, 85% to 90% were seen once. The germline CDR1 and CDR2 sequences are KGHSH and LQKENI. V lost 3 bases, J lost 2 bases, and 16 bases lay in between. The CDR3 runs 16 residues. The donors belonged to the approximately 120-subject validation cohort, separate from the approximately 700-subject first cohort. As regards this clone: What it binds is unknown.

This receptor was obtained from a young woman in good health and CMV-seronegative. V gene TRBV18 combines with J gene TRBJ1-1; D not certain. Sequenced sample: PBMCs. The CDR3 here is CASSPYNGRQNTEAFF. The DNA of the CDR3 is TGTGCCAGCTCACCTTACAACGGACGGCAAAACACTGAAGCTTTCTTT.